These 13 T cell receptor beta chains were all obtained from the same sample, sequenced in a study of a mutant IDH1 vaccine in newly diagnosed glioma. Profiled with immunoSEQ multiplex PCR; TCRdb holds only in-frame clones, not every one. This table has about 24,000 clones, roughly nine tenths appearing once. Regarding time point: baseline, week 1 (first vaccination visit). Treatment specified: pre-vaccination baseline after standard-of-care therapy. The sample consisted of PBMCs, taken from a glioma patient treated with radiotherapy, temozolomide or both. Every receptor here comes from a man aged 30 to 39 with glioma.

The rearrangement links TRBV5-1 to TRBJ2-1, with 10 nucleotides matching TRBD1. This CDR3 has 16 amino acids. J lost 2 bases, V lost 4 bases, and 6 bases had no gene match. Germline CDR1 reads SGHRS; CDR2 reads YFSETQ. This CDR3 is CASSAPGQGTYNEQFF. CDR3 nucleotides: TGCGCCAGCAGCGCCCCGGGACAGGGGACCTACAATGAGCAGTTCTTC.

This rearrangement joins TRBV30 to TRBJ2-3; 8 bases are a match to TRBD1. The CDR3 runs to 15 residues. Per the germline V gene, CDR1 is GTSNPN and CDR2 is SVGIG (reference sequence). V dropped 0 bases and J dropped 3; count of bases not matched to a gene: 5. The DNA of the CDR3 is TGTGCCTGGAGTGTCCGGACAGGGAGAACAGATACGCAGTATTTT. Translated, it gives CAWSVRTGRTDTQYF.

This chain uses TRBV4-1 with TRBJ2-3; 7 bases are shared with TRBD2. The germline gives CDR1 MGHRA, CDR2 YSYEKL. V was clipped by 4 bases and J by 5 bases; unmatched bases: 9. The CDR3 is made up of 15 amino acids. Written as DNA, the CDR3 is TGCGCCAGCAGCCTGGGGGGGGAGGGAGAAGATACGCAGTATTTT. It translates to CASSLGGEGEDTQYF.

The sample holds one count of this clone. The chain uses TRBV9 and TRBJ2-5; D is tentatively TRBD1 or TRBD2 (5 bases each). Trimming stripped 3 bases from V and 0 bases from J, with 9 bases between. This CDR3 has 14 residues. Germline V gives CDR1 SGDLS, CDR2 YYNGEE. The CDR3 loop reads CASSEGRNQETQYF. CDR3 sequence (DNA): TGTGCCAGCAGCGAGGGACGGAACCAAGAGACCCAGTACTTC.

The chain joins TRBV27 to TRBJ2-1; 8 bases map to TRBD2. The ends lost 3 bases at V and 10 bases at J; junction bases unmatched: 8. The CDR3 is 14 residues long. From germline, CDR1 is MNHEY and CDR2 SMNVEV (reference sequence). The CDR3, as DNA: TGTGCCAGCAGTTTTGACGGGAGGGTACACGAGCAGTTCTTC. As protein: CASSFDGRVHEQFF.

This CDR3 is CASSPQGRTVYEQYF. As DNA, the CDR3 is TGTGCCAGCTCCCCCCAGGGACGGACTGTCTACGAGCAGTACTTC. The genes are TRBV18 and TRBJ2-7; D is tentatively TRBD1 or TRBD2 (5 bases each). The CDR3 has 15 residues. The V gene lost 6 bases and the J gene lost 3 bases, with 18 bases spanning the gap. CDR1 is KGHSH and CDR2 is LQKENI in the germline V gene.

V is TRBV7-8 and J is TRBJ1-6; TRBD1 is a possible D gene (6 bases). The CDR3 is 15 amino acids. Germline CDR1 and CDR2: SGHVS and FQNEAQ. Trimming took off 3 bases at V and 5 bases at J, with 11 bases between the two ends. CDR3: CASSFVGTNNSPLHF. DNA for the CDR3: TGTGCCAGCAGCTTCGTCGGGACAAATAATTCACCCCTCCACTTT. Full variable domain (remainder filled in from reference TRBV7-8 and TRBJ1-6): GAGVSQSPRYKVAKRGQDVALRCDPISGHVSLFWYQQALGQGPEFLTYFQNEAQLDKSGLPSDRFFAERPEGSVSTLKIQRTQQEDSAVYLCASSFVGTNNSPLHFGNGTRLTVT.

V is TRBV19 and J is TRBJ2-2, with TRBD2 matching 8 bases. V shed 7 bases, J shed 5 bases, and the junction held 6 bases outside the gene matches. Germline CDR1 and CDR2: LNHDA and SQIVND (reference sequence). The length of the CDR3 is 14 residues. The CDR3 DNA reads as TGTGCCAGTAATCACCCGGGGGGGACCGGGGAGCTGTTTTTT. Its protein is CASNHPGGTGELFF. Using reference TRBV19 and TRBJ2-2 for the parts outside the CDR3, the full variable domain is DGGITQSPKYLFRKEGQNVTLSCEQNLNHDAMYWYRQDPGQGLRLIYYSQIVNDFQKGDIAEGYSVSREKKESFPLTVTSAQKNPTAFYLCASNHPGGTGELFFGEGSRLTVL.

The chain carries TRBV14 and TRBJ1-4; D is undetermined. Trimming took off 1 base at V and 7 bases at J, with 7 bases between the two ends. This CDR3 spans 13 amino acids. Germline V gene sequence: CDR1 SGHDN, CDR2 FVKESK. CDR3 DNA: TGTGCCAGCAGCCAAGTGGGCGCTGAAAAACTGTTTTTT. It codes for CASSQVGAEKLFF.

The chain has TRBV7-7 and TRBJ2-5; possibly TRBD1 for D (7 bases). The V and J ends lost 6 bases and 1 base respectively, with 12 bases between them. Per germline, CDR1 SSHAT and CDR2 FNYEAQ (reference sequence). CDR3 length equals 14 residues. The CDR3 protein is CASSSGGFQETQYF. The CDR3 DNA reads as TGTGCCAGCAGTTCAGGGGGGTTCCAAGAGACCCAGTACTTC.

This chain joins TRBV5-1 and TRBJ1-1; no firm D call. This CDR3 is 13 amino acids long. Trimming cost V 3 bases and J 5 bases, with 11 bases left between them. The germline CDR1 and CDR2 sequences are SGHRS and YFSETQ. CDR3 loop: CASSSKTSTEAFF. The CDR3 DNA follows: TGCGCCAGCAGCTCCAAAACGAGTACTGAAGCTTTCTTT.

The chain has TRBV25-1 and TRBJ2-1; 7 bases align to TRBD2. The CDR3 loop spans 14 amino acids. Germline V gives CDR1 MGHDK, CDR2 SYGVNS. After removal of 0 bases from V and 10 bases from J, the junction contained 6 bases not matched to a gene. The CDR3 is CASSEYGEAGEQFF. The CDR3 region has the DNA TGTGCCAGCAGTGAATACGGGGAAGCGGGAGAGCAGTTCTTC.

The V gene is TRBV10-3, the J gene TRBJ2-1; D may be TRBD1 (6 bases). V was pared by 6 bases and J by 4 bases, with 19 bases between. The germline gives CDR1 ENHRY, CDR2 SYGVKD. The CDR3 runs 16 residues. DNA of the CDR3: TGTGCCATCAGCACACCTCCGGGACAACCATACAATGAGCAGTTCTTC. Its protein is CAISTPPGQPYNEQFF.